Shown below are 26 T cell receptor beta chains from a single sample sequenced in a study of blood T cell repertoires in COVID-19. Repertoires were generated with immunoSEQ multiplex PCR, while TCRdb's copy carries only in-frame clones and drops some. Among 100,000 to 150,000 clones listed, around 87% were seen once. The source material was peripheral blood. Receptors were obtained from a woman aged 55-70 years with acute or convalescent COVID-19.

CDR3 in amino acids: CASSYGGGAGNTIYF. Here the CDR3 DNA reads TGTGCCAGCAGTTACGGAGGCGGCGCTGGAAACACCATATATTTT. This sequence joins TRBV6-5 and TRBJ1-3, with D hard to call. CDR1 and CDR2 from the germline V gene are MNHEY and SVGAGI. Trimming removed 2 bases from V and 2 bases from J, with 10 bases in between. This CDR3 contains 15 residues.

In this sample, this clone turned up a few times. This chain joins TRBV5-1 and TRBJ2-1, with 10 bases fitting TRBD2. The germline CDR1 and CDR2 sequences are SGHRS and YFSETQ. This CDR3 has 16 residues. J was trimmed by 7 bases and V by 1 base; bases with no gene match: 8. The CDR3 loop is CASSLQAGGSGNEQFF. CDR3 nucleotide sequence: TGCGCCAGCAGCTTGCAAGCGGGAGGGTCTGGAAATGAGCAGTTCTTC.

Only a few counts were recorded for this clone. The rearrangement joins TRBV30 to TRBJ1-3; the D is unclear. This CDR3 comprises 14 residues. V dropped 0 bases and J dropped 0 bases, with 6 bases sitting between them. Germline values: CDR1 GTSNPN, CDR2 SVGIG (reference sequence). This CDR3 is CAWSVTSSGNTIYF. DNA of the CDR3: TGTGCCTGGAGTGTAACCAGCTCTGGAAACACCATATATTTT.

CDR3: CASSEARRVAYNEQFF. Written as DNA, the CDR3 is TGTGCCAGCAGTGAAGCGAGGCGGGTAGCCTACAATGAGCAGTTCTTC. The gene calls are TRBV2 and TRBJ2-1, with TRBD2 as a possible D gene (5 bases). The CDR3 sequence is 16 residues long. Looked up from germline, CDR1 is SNHLY and CDR2 is FYNNEI. V lost 0 bases and J lost 2, with 11 bases in between. The entire variable domain, with the rest obtained from reference TRBV2 and TRBJ2-1, is as follows: EPEVTQTPSHQVTQMGQEVILRCVPISNHLYFYWYRQILGQKVEFLVSFYNNEISEKSEIFDDQFSVERPDGSNFTLKIRSTKLEDSAMYFCASSEARRVAYNEQFFGPGTRLTVL.

J is TRBJ2-1 and V is TRBV18; 8 nucleotides agree with TRBD2. Germline V gene data show CDR1 as KGHSH and CDR2 as LQKENI. With V trimmed by 5 bases and J by 4 bases, 13 bases remained unmatched. The CDR3 contains 17 residues. CDR3 amino acids: CASSTGRVQRTYNEQFF. CDR3 coding DNA: TGTGCCAGCTCAACCGGGAGGGTGCAGCGGACGTACAATGAGCAGTTCTTC.

The chain links TRBV2 to TRBJ2-7; unclear D gene. The CDR3 has 12 residues. Germline V gene data show CDR1 as SNHLY and CDR2 as FYNNEI. V was pared by 4 bases and J by 1 base, with 5 bases between. The CDR3 loop reads CASSGSSYEQYF. The CDR3 bases are TGTGCCAGCAGTGGGAGTTCCTACGAGCAGTACTTC.

The chain carries TRBV28 and TRBJ1-4, with 7 nucleotides matching TRBD1. Per the germline V gene, CDR1 is MDHEN and CDR2 is SYDVKM. This CDR3 is built from 14 residues. Losses at the gene ends were 6 bases for V and 8 bases for J; bases not matched to a gene: 9. CDR3 sequence (DNA): TGTGCCAGCAGCCGACAGGGTTCTGGGGAAAAACTGTTTTTT. Amino acids: CASSRQGSGEKLFF.

This rearrangement joins TRBV19 to TRBJ1-5; D unclear. The germline CDR1 and CDR2 sequences are LNHDA and SQIVND (reference sequence). Trimming removed 5 bases at V and 1 base at J, with 18 bases between. The CDR3 is made up of 17 amino acids. CDR3 nucleotide sequence: TGTGCCAGTAGTTCGGGTGAAGTAGGAAGGAGCAATCAGCCCCAGCATTTT. It specifies CASSSGEVGRSNQPQHF.

This chain joins TRBV15 and TRBJ1-4, with TRBD1 matching 11 bases. CDR1 is LNHNV, CDR2 YYDKDF, per germline (reference sequence). V lost 1 base, J lost 8 bases, and 0 bases stayed unmatched. CDR3 length: 14 amino acids. The CDR3 nucleotides are TGTGCCACCAGCAGAGGGACAGGGGGCGAAAAACTGTTTTTT. It encodes CATSRGTGGEKLFF.

V usage is TRBV19 and J usage is TRBJ1-5; D unclear. This CDR3 contains 17 residues. With 5 bases removed from V and 0 bases from J, the gap between germline ends came to 17 bases. From germline, CDR1 is LNHDA and CDR2 SQIVND (reference sequence). This chain's CDR3 is CASSPYPARASNQPQHF. CDR3 DNA sequence: TGTGCCAGTAGTCCCTACCCCGCGAGGGCTAGCAATCAGCCCCAGCATTTT.

The J gene is TRBJ2-3, the V gene TRBV3-1 (or the pseudogene TRBV3-2); 10 bases match TRBD2. V shed 4 bases, J shed 6 bases, and the junction held 7 bases outside the gene matches. This CDR3 is built from 15 residues. Looked up from germline, CDR1 is LGHDT and CDR2 is YNNKEL (reference sequence). In DNA, the CDR3 is TGTGCCAGCAGCCTCGAGCGGGGGGGTTGGGATACGCAGTATTTT. Translating it yields CASSLERGGWDTQYF.

The rearrangement uses TRBV3-1 (or the pseudogene TRBV3-2) and TRBJ2-2; perhaps TRBD2 as D (5 bases). The V gene's germline CDR1 is LGHDT and CDR2 YNNKEL (reference sequence). The CDR3 has 17 amino acids. Trimming pared 0 bases from V and 0 bases from J, leaving 11 bases between. The DNA for the CDR3 is TGTGCCAGCAGCCAAGATGGAGGATACGCGAACACCGGGGAGCTGTTTTTT. Translation gives CASSQDGGYANTGELFF.

A single count supports this clone. V and J are TRBV2 and TRBJ1-2, with 8 bases that match TRBD1. CDR1 is SNHLY, CDR2 FYNNEI, per germline. V lost 3 bases and J lost 8; bases outside the gene matches: 8. The CDR3 length is 14 residues. CDR3 sequence reads: CASSDRTGSRGYTF. The CDR3 DNA sequence: TGTGCCAGCAGTGACAGGACAGGGAGTCGGGGCTACACCTTC.

This chain joins TRBV30 and TRBJ2-7; D perhaps matches TRBD2 (5 bases). Trimming cost V 2 bases and J 0 bases, with 8 bases left between them. The CDR3 covers 13 residues. Germline CDR1 reads GTSNPN; CDR2 reads SVGIG (reference sequence). The CDR3 spells CAWSRGISYEQYV. The CDR3 region has the DNA TGTGCCTGGAGTAGAGGGATCTCCTACGAGCAGTACGTC.

The rearrangement uses TRBV2 and TRBJ2-7; tentative D call: TRBD1 (6 bases). V was trimmed by 6 bases and J by 3 bases, leaving 18 bases between them. Germline lookup yields CDR1 SNHLY and CDR2 FYNNEI. The CDR3 extends over 15 amino acids. CDR3 bases: TGTGCCAGCAGACAGACAGGTGCCGGCCACTACGAGCAGTACTTC. This sequence encodes CASRQTGAGHYEQYF.

The chain employs TRBV10-1 and TRBJ2-3, with 8 bases matching TRBD2. With 7 bases clipped from V and 3 bases from J, the junction kept 15 bases outside the gene matches. The CDR3 spans 17 residues. CDR1 WNHNN and CDR2 SYGVQD come from the germline V gene (reference sequence). The CDR3 sequence is CASTEESGRLGTDTQYF. The DNA of the CDR3 is TGCGCCAGCACAGAAGAGAGCGGGAGATTGGGGACAGATACGCAGTATTTT.

This chain links TRBV5-4 with TRBJ2-7; 8 nucleotides line up with TRBD2. Losses at the gene ends were 4 bases for V and 0 bases for J; bases not matched to a gene: 15. In germline, CDR1 is SGHNT, CDR2 YYREEE (reference sequence). The CDR3 totals 18 residues. The CDR3 sequence: CASSAGPLSGNSSYEQYF. The CDR3 DNA reads as TGTGCCAGCAGCGCGGGGCCCCTTAGCGGGAACAGCTCCTACGAGCAGTACTTC.

J is TRBJ1-1 and V is TRBV18, with 7 bases identical to TRBD1. With V trimmed by 3 bases and J by 2 bases, 6 bases remained unmatched. CDR1 is KGHSH, CDR2 LQKENI, per germline. CDR3 length: 15 amino acids. The CDR3 here is CASSPGTAINTEAFF. The CDR3 DNA reads as TGTGCCAGCTCACCCGGGACAGCAATCAACACTGAAGCTTTCTTT.

This clone turned up a few times. The chain recombines TRBV5-5 with TRBJ1-1; 12 bases are a match to TRBD1. The CDR3 is made up of 15 amino acids. With 1 base clipped from V and 7 bases from J, the junction kept 5 bases outside the gene matches. The germline V gene encodes CDR1 SGHKS and CDR2 YYEKEE (reference sequence). CDR3 in DNA: TGTGCCAGCAGCTTGTGGGACAGGGGGCAGGATGAAGCTTTCTTT. Its translation is CASSLWDRGQDEAFF.

The rearrangement uses TRBV30 and TRBJ2-2, with 8 bases lining up with TRBD2. The CDR3 length is 17 residues. The ends lost 0 bases at V and 8 bases at J; junction bases unmatched: 14. CDR1 and CDR2 from the germline V gene are GTSNPN and SVGIG (reference sequence). As DNA, the CDR3 is TGTGCCTGGAGTGTCCCTCTTGGACTAGCCGCGACAGGGGAGCTGTTTTTT. Its translation is CAWSVPLGLAATGELFF.

V and J are TRBV6-5 and TRBJ1-1; a weak D match, TRBD1 (6 bases). The V end lost 7 bases, the J end lost 2 bases, and 11 bases lay between the germline ends. This CDR3 is 13 amino acids long. In germline, CDR1 is MNHEY, CDR2 SVGAGI. The CDR3 reads CASTGTTNTEAFF. CDR3 coding DNA: TGTGCCAGCACCGGGACAACCAACACTGAAGCTTTCTTT.

This CDR3 reads CASSRDRAPRAFF. In DNA form, the CDR3 reads TGTGCCAGTAGTAGGGACAGGGCCCCGAGAGCTTTCTTT. The chain joins TRBV19 to TRBJ1-1, with 9 bases fitting TRBD1. The CDR3 length is 13 residues. The ends lost 4 bases at V and 10 bases at J; junction bases unmatched: 7. Germline V gives CDR1 LNHDA, CDR2 SQIVND (reference sequence).

The chain carries TRBV28 and TRBJ2-7; tentatively, D is TRBD2 (5 bases). Germline loops: CDR1 MDHEN, CDR2 SYDVKM. Trimming removed 7 bases at V and 2 bases at J, with 12 bases between. The CDR3 is 13 amino acids. The CDR3 here is CASTGISPYEQYF. In DNA form, the CDR3 reads TGTGCCAGCACCGGGATTTCCCCCTACGAGCAGTACTTC.

Points on this clone: The junction shows a germline mismatch at one end, possibly a read error. This rearrangement joins TRBV4-2 to TRBJ2-5; TRBD2 matches at 7 bases. The CDR3 has 17 residues. Germline V lookup: CDR1 LGHNA, CDR2 YNFKEQ. CDR3 sequence (DNA): TGTGCCAGCAGCCAAGATTCGACGGGAGGACTCCAAGTGACCCAGTACTTC. Translation gives CASSQDSTGGLQVTQYF.

The chain employs TRBV24-1 and TRBJ2-1; the match to TRBD2 covers 8 bases. Trimming cost V 4 bases and J 0 bases; bases outside gene matches: 4. CDR1 and CDR2 from the germline V gene are KGHDR and SFDVKD. The CDR3 contains 16 residues. The CDR3, as DNA: TGTGCCACCAGTGACCAGAGCGGGAGCTCCTACAATGAGCAGTTCTTC. Its translation is CATSDQSGSSYNEQFF.

The chain couples TRBV11-3 to TRBJ2-1, with a tentative D call TRBD1 (6 bases). CDR1 is SGHNT and CDR2 is YENEEA in the germline V gene. The CDR3 extends over 15 amino acids. Trimming stripped 2 bases from V and 6 bases from J, with 14 bases between. This chain's CDR3 is CASSLRDILSNEQFF. In DNA form, the CDR3 reads TGTGCCAGCAGCTTACGGGACATCCTATCCAATGAGCAGTTCTTC. Full variable domain (rest looked up from reference TRBV11-3 and TRBJ2-1): EAGVVQSPRYKIIEKKQPVAFWCNPISGHNTLYWYLQNLGQGPELLIRYENEEAVDDSQLPKDRFSAERLKGVDSTLKIQPAELGDSAVYLCASSLRDILSNEQFFGPGTRLTVL.